This entry describes one TCR beta chain. Its matching antigen is unknown. The PCR was carried out with 60 Vbeta primers and 13 Jbeta primers. Sequencing was performed with immunoSEQ multiplex PCR; in TCRdb, only in-frame clones are kept and a portion is missing. Of 100,000 to 150,000 clones listed, about 81% are singletons. The ends lost 6 bases at V and 1 base at J; junction bases unmatched: 7. This CDR3 contains 16 residues. Germline V CDR1 and CDR2: MDHEN, SYDVKM. The data originate from a study of cytomegalovirus exposure and HLA in healthy donors. Study-wide results and caveats: Most TCR beta V segments were productive about 90% or about 30% of the time in an earlier analysis. The listing of fewer than 200 TCR beta chains classed them as cytomegalovirus-associated.

The chain employs TRBV28 and TRBJ2-2; 8 positions match TRBD1. The source is a woman aged 40 to 49 in good health and CMV-seropositive. Specimen: PBMCs. CDR3 amino acids: CASSALTGENTGELFF. The DNA for the CDR3 is TGTGCCAGCAGCGCCCTGACAGGGGAGAACACCGGGGAGCTGTTTTTT.